Listed below are T cell receptor beta chains from one sample, sequenced in a study of identical twins. TCRdb recomputed calls from the 5' RACE reads with MiXCR, one row per CDR3 protein. Of approximately 700,000 distinct CDR3 sequences listed, 15% to 20% are singletons. These data were likewise used in another study, on T cells expressing NK-cell markers.

Sequencing used PBMCs. These receptors were collected from a woman aged 18-29 years in good health. Both conserved end residues are part of each CDR3. D genes are given only for firm matches. Some rows have no size entry. The others give once, few or many, or a class for an expanded clone.

.,TRBJ2-4,TRBD1,TRBV12-3/TRBV12-4,CASSFGDRGLAKNIQYF,TGTGCCAGCAGTTTCGGGGACAGGGGGTTAGCCAAAAACATTCAGTACTTC
few,TRBJ2-7,.,TRBV14,CASGQITTKLEQYF,TGTGCCAGCGGCCAGATCACCACTAAATTGGAGCAGTACTTC
.,TRBJ2-1,TRBD2,TRBV20-1,CSASSAGLVKNEQFF,TGCAGTGCTAGTTCAGCGGGGTTAGTAAAGAATGAGCAGTTCTTC
.,TRBJ1-5,.,TRBV12-3/TRBV12-4,CASGGYGPQPQHF,TGTGCCAGCGGAGGATACGGGCCTCAGCCCCAGCATTTT
few,TRBJ2-3,TRBD2,TRBV20-1,CSASGLAGAPSSTDTQYF,TGCAGTGCTTCGGGACTAGCGGGAGCCCCGTCCAGCACAGATACGCAGTATTTT
.,TRBJ2-1,TRBD2,TRBV4-3,CASSRASGLNEQFF,TGCGCCAGCAGCCGAGCTAGCGGCCTCAATGAGCAGTTCTTC
few,TRBJ2-7,TRBD2,TRBV7-8,CASSPRLAGLDEQYF,TGTGCCAGCAGCCCGAGACTAGCGGGGTTGGACGAGCAGTACTTC
.,TRBJ2-7,.,TRBV7-8,CASSEAQVGEQYF,TGTGCCAGCAGCGAGGCTCAAGTCGGCGAGCAGTACTTC
.,TRBJ2-3,.,TRBV29-1,CSVETGEKDTQYF,TGCAGCGTTGAGACGGGAGAGAAGGATACGCAGTATTTT
many,TRBJ1-1,.,TRBV6-5,CASSYGAGGGRNTEAFF,TGTGCCAGCAGTTACGGGGCAGGAGGGGGTAGGAACACTGAAGCTTTCTTT
.,TRBJ2-2,TRBD1,TRBV7-2,CASSWGQAVNTGELFF,TGTGCCAGCAGCTGGGGACAGGCGGTTAACACCGGGGAGCTGTTTTTT
.,TRBJ2-5,.,TRBV4-1,CASSLFGEETQYF,TGCGCCAGCAGCCTATTCGGGGAAGAGACCCAGTACTTC
.,TRBJ2-7,TRBD2,TRBV7-9,CASSLIVREVYF,TGTGCCAGCAGCTTAATCGTACGGGAGGTGTACTTC
.,TRBJ2-2,.,TRBV7-9,CASGPRLLTGELFF,TGTGCCAGCGGTCCCAGACTTTTAACCGGGGAGCTGTTTTTT
few,TRBJ2-3,.,TRBV7-9,CASSSGLPVDTQYF,TGTGCCAGCAGCTCGGGACTCCCGGTAGATACGCAGTATTTT
few,TRBJ1-3,.,TRBV12-3/TRBV12-4,CASRTASGNTIYF,TGTGCCAGCAGGACAGCTTCGGGAAACACCATATATTTT
.,TRBJ2-3,TRBD2,TRBV11-2,CASSQGGSPSTDTQYF,TGTGCCAGCAGCCAGGGCGGGAGCCCGAGCACAGATACGCAGTATTTT
.,TRBJ2-7,.,TRBV3-1,CASSQGGSPYEQYF,TGTGCCAGCAGCCAAGGAGGCAGCCCCTACGAGCAGTACTTC
many,TRBJ2-1,.,TRBV12-3/TRBV12-4,CASSLTWEQFF,TGTGCCAGCAGCCTTACTTGGGAGCAGTTCTTC